This TCR beta chain was sequenced for a study of blood T cells in healthy people across ages. About the research overall: Template switching recovered approximately one barcoded beta molecule for every two T cells.

Study findings and constraints: Naive CD4+ cells and diversity were both higher in long-lived donors than in aged donors.

It was with a sample-barcoded 5' primer and a J-beta primer mix that a second PCR of roughly 6 to 11 cycles was run. A template-switch adaptor that had 12 random nucleotides put a tag on each cDNA molecule. TCRdb itself ran the 5' RACE reads through MiXCR, one entry per CDR3 protein. The sample lists about 800,000 distinct CDR3 sequences, roughly 64% seen once, with 20% to 25% in the top ten. To note about this clonotype: The antigen is unknown.

V shed 2 bases and J shed 6 bases, with 11 bases lying between them. Germline V lookup: CDR1 DFQATT, CDR2 SNEGSKA (reference sequence). The CDR3 length is 13 residues. This clonotype was sampled from a man aged 25-45 years in good health. The genes are TRBV20-1 and TRBJ1-5; D gene unclear. Material: blood. CDR3 in DNA: TGCAGTGCTAGACAGGCTTCGAGTCAGCCCCAGCATTTT. It encodes CSARQASSQPQHF.